This is a list of T cell receptor beta chains from one sample in a study of blood T cell repertoires in COVID-19. Produced via immunoSEQ multiplex PCR; TCRdb's table is partial and in-frame only. The sample includes approximately 180,000 clones, less than 90% of them seen just once. The source material was PBMCs or T cells enriched from blood (not recorded which). The source of these receptors is a human donor with acute COVID-19. The donor label of this sample is uncertain. CDR3s include the opening cysteine and the closing phenylalanine or tryptophan. Each record gives: CDR3 length, V gene, clone size, D gene, J gene, CDR3 DNA, CDR3 protein. The D gene is left open where the match is weak. Some rows have no size entry. The others give once, few or many, or a class for an expanded clone.

>16|TRBV11-2|NA|NA|TRBJ1-4
TGTGCCAGCAGCGTAGGCCTACAGGGAGGGGGTGAAAAACTGTTTTTT
CASSVGLQGGGEKLFF
>17|TRBV25-1|NA|TRBD2|TRBJ2-3
TGTGCCAGCAGTGCCGGACTAGCGGGGGGGAGCACAGATACGCAGTATTTT
CASSAGLAGGSTDTQYF
>15|TRBV7-8|NA|NA|TRBJ2-3
TGTGCCAGCAGCCTATGGGCGGGATACGCAGATACGCAGTATTTT
CASSLWAGYADTQYF
>14|TRBV21-1|NA|NA|TRBJ2-7
TGTGCCAGCAGCACTCGACAGGGAATCTACGAGCAGTACTTC
CASSTRQGIYEQYF
>18|TRBV19|NA|NA|TRBJ1-1
TGTGCCACCCGGACATCTGTTCCCTTTGGTGTATCCGACACTGAAGCTTTCTTT
CATRTSVPFGVSDTEAFF
>13|TRBV7-9|NA|NA|TRBJ2-7
TGTGCCAGCAGGGCAGGGTGGAAGGACGAGCAGTACTTC
CASRAGWKDEQYF
>16|TRBV3-1/TRBV3-2|NA|NA|TRBJ2-2
TGTGCCAGCAGCACTTATTCAGGCGGGGGCGGCGGGGAGCTGTTTTTT
CASSTYSGGGGGELFF
>11|TRBV28|NA|NA|TRBJ2-1
TGTGCCAGCAGTAACCCTAAGCAGCAGTTCTTC
CASSNPKQQFF
>14|TRBV27|NA|NA|TRBJ1-2
TGTGCCAGCAGTTTGGCGGGAACGAACTATGGCTACACCTTC
CASSLAGTNYGYTF
>14|TRBV5-4|NA|TRBD1|TRBJ1-1
TGTGCCAGCAGCCCGGTAGGGGGCAACACTGAAGCTTTCTTT
CASSPVGGNTEAFF
>14|TRBV28|NA|NA|TRBJ1-2
TGTGCCAGCAGGGGACACCAAGGGAACTATGGCTACACCTTC
CASRGHQGNYGYTF
>15|TRBV7-3|NA|TRBD1|TRBJ1-1
TGTGCCAGCAGCCTGGGGGACAGAACACACCCTGAAGCTTTCTTT
CASSLGDRTHPEAFF
>15|TRBV6-5|NA|NA|TRBJ1-3
TGTGCCAGCAGTTACTCGAAAGGGGGAGGAAACACCATATATTTT
CASSYSKGGGNTIYF
>14|TRBV6-6|NA|NA|TRBJ1-2
TGTGCCAGCAGTACCGGGCAGGGGCTCTCTGGCTACACCTTC
CASSTGQGLSGYTF
>15|TRBV7-9|NA|TRBD1|TRBJ1-2
TGTGCCAGCAGCTTTCTCCAGGGGGCGGTACAGGGCTACACCTTC
CASSFLQGAVQGYTF
>14|TRBV3-1/TRBV3-2|NA|TRBD2|TRBJ2-7
TGTGCCAGCAGCCAAGGCAAGGGAGGGTACGAGCAGTACTTC
CASSQGKGGYEQYF
>14|TRBV18|NA|NA|TRBJ2-2
TGTGCCAGCTCACAGGCGGTGAACACCGGGGAGCTGTTTTTT
CASSQAVNTGELFF
>15|TRBV30|NA|TRBD2|TRBJ2-3
TGTGCCTGGAGGGGGGACTATCTAATCTCAGATACGCAGTATTTT
CAWRGDYLISDTQYF
>14|TRBV6-1|NA|NA|TRBJ1-1
TGTGCCAGCAGTGACAGGATTAGCGACACTGAAGCTTTCTTT
CASSDRISDTEAFF
>14|TRBV5-5|few|NA|TRBJ1-5
TGTGCCAGCAGCTCTGGACTCCCCACACAGCCCCAGCATTTT
CASSSGLPTQPQHF